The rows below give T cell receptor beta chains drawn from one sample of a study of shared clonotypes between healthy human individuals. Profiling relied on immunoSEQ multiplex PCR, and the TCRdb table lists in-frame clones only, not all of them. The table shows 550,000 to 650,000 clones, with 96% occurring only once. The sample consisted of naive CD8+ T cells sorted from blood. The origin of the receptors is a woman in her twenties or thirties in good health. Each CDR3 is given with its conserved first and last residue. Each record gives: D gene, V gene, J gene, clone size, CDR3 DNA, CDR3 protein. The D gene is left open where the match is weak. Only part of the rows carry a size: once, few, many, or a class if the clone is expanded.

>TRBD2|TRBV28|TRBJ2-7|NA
TGTGCCAGCAGTTTACTAGCGGGAGGGGGGGAGCAGTACTTC
CASSLLAGGGEQYF
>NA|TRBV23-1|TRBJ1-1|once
TGCGCCAGCAGTCAATCGAACCGGGGATACACTGAAGCTTTCTTT
CASSQSNRGYTEAFF
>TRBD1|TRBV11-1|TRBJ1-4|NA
TGTGCCAGCAGCCCGACCGGGACAGTCGTTAATGAAAAACTGTTTTTT
CASSPTGTVVNEKLFF
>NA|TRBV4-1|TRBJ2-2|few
TGCGCCAGCAGCCAAGACCAATGGACCGGGGAGCTGTTTTTT
CASSQDQWTGELFF
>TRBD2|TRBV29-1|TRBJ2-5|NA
TGCAGCGTGACCGGGACTAGCGGGAGTCGGGTAGAGACCCAGTACTTC
CSVTGTSGSRVETQYF
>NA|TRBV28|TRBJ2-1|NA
TGTGCCAGCAGTTTACAACAGAACAATGAGCAGTTCTTC
CASSLQQNNEQFF
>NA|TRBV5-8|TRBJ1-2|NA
TGTGCCAGCAGCTTCCCCCAGGGACTGAATGGCTACACCTTC
CASSFPQGLNGYTF
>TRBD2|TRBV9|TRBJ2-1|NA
TGTGCCAGCAGCGTAGAGGATAGCGGGGGATACAATGAGCAGTTCTTC
CASSVEDSGGYNEQFF
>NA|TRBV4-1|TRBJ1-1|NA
TGCGCCAGCAACCACAGGGTAAACACTGAAGCTTTCTTT
CASNHRVNTEAFF
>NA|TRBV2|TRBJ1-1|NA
TGTGCCAGCATGATAGGTGTTGGCGCTTTCTTT
CASMIGVGAFF
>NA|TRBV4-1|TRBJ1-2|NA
TGCGCCAGCAGCCAAGATTCCCCGGGCCGGGGGAATTATGGCTACACCTTC
CASSQDSPGRGNYGYTF
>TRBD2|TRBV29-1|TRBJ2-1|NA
TGCAGCGTTGAAGGGACTAGCAACTACAATGAGCAGTTCTTC
CSVEGTSNYNEQFF
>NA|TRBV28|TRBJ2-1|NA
TGTGCCAGCATCGGACGGGACTCATACTCGGAGCAGTTCTTC
CASIGRDSYSEQFF
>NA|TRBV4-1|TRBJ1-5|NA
TGCGCCAGCAGCTTAGATATAGGGGTGGGGGGCAATCAGCCCCAGCATTTT
CASSLDIGVGGNQPQHF
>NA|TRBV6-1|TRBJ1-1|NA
TGTGCCAGCAGTGAAGGGGTAGCTTTCTTT
CASSEGVAFF
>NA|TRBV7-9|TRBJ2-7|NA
TGTGCCAGCAGCTTAGGACGGAAGGACGAGCAGTACTTC
CASSLGRKDEQYF
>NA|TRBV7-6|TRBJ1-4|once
TGTGCCAGCAGCTTAAGTGGTGAAAAACTGTTTTTT
CASSLSGEKLFF
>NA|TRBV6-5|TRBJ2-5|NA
TGTGCCAGCAGTTACTCCCAGCGGGTTCAAGAGACCCAGTACTTC
CASSYSQRVQETQYF
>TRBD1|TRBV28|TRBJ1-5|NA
TGTGCCAGCAGCCCTGGACAGGGCGTTCAGCCCCAGCATTTT
CASSPGQGVQPQHF
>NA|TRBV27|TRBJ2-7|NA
TGTGCCAGCAGTTCCTCCGGGCAGTACGAGCAGTACTTC
CASSSSGQYEQYF
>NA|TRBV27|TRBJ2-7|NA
TGTGCCAGCGGACTGCACGAGCAGTACTTC
CASGLHEQYF
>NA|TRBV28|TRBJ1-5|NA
TGTGCCAGCAGCTACTGGACAGCGCGGTCTAGTAAGCCCCAGCATTTT
CASSYWTARSSKPQHF
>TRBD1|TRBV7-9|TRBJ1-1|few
TGTGCCAGCAGCCAAGGACAGGGGGCGAGGAAGGGCACTGAAGCTTTCTTT
CASSQGQGARKGTEAFF
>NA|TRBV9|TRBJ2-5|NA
TGTGCCAGCAGCGTATCCCAGGTAGCAGAGACCCAGTACTTC
CASSVSQVAETQYF
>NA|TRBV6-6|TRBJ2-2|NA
TGTGCCAGCAGCCCACATCTCACCGGGGAGCTGTTTTTT
CASSPHLTGELFF
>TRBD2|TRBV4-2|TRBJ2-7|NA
TGTGCCAGCAGCCAAGAAGTGCGGGGGAACTACGAGCAGTACTTC
CASSQEVRGNYEQYF
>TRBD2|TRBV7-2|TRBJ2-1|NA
TGTGCCAGCAGCCCGCGGGAGCCGGACTCACAGTTCTTC
CASSPREPDSQFF
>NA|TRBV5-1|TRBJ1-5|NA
TGCGCCAGCACTGGACAACCAGTAATCCCCCAGCCCCAGCATTTT
CASTGQPVIPQPQHF
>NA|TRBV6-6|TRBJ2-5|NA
TGTGCCAGCAGTTGGACAGACCAAGAGACCCAGTACTTC
CASSWTDQETQYF
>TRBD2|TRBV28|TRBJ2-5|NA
TGTGCCAGCAGTAGGACTAGACACCGTGAGACCCAGTACTTC
CASSRTRHRETQYF
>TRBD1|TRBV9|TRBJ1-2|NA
TGTGCCAGCAGCCCCGGGACAGGGGGCTGGTATGGCTACACCTTC
CASSPGTGGWYGYTF
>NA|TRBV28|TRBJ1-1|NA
TGTGCCAGCAGTTTATCCCTTACTGAAGCTTTCTTT
CASSLSLTEAFF
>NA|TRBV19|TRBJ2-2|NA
TGTGCCAGTAGTATCGTGGGGAACACCGGGGAGCTGTTTTTT
CASSIVGNTGELFF
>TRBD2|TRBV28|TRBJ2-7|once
TGTGCCAGCAGTCGCGGACTAGCGGGTTTCTCCTACGAGCAGTACTTC
CASSRGLAGFSYEQYF
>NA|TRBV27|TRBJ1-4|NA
TGTGCCAGCAGTGGTTTGGGGTGGGAAAAACTGTTTTTT
CASSGLGWEKLFF
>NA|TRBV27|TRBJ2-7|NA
TGTGCCAGCTCCGGGATGACTGCCTACGAGCAGTACTTC
CASSGMTAYEQYF
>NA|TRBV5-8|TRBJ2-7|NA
TGTGCCAGCCAACCCGCCGTTACTACGAATTCCTACGAGCAGTACTTC
CASQPAVTTNSYEQYF
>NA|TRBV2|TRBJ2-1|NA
TGTGCCAGCACGCCTAGCTCCTACAATGAGCAGTTCTTC
CASTPSSYNEQFF
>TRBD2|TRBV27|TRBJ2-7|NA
TGTGCCAGCAGTTCTCTGGTGGATCTAGCGGTATACGAGCAGTACTTC
CASSSLVDLAVYEQYF
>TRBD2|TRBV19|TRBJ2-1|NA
TGTGCCAGTAGAGATCTAGCGGGAGACTCCTACAATGAGCAGTTCTTC
CASRDLAGDSYNEQFF
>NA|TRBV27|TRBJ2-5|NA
TGTGCCAGCAGTCCCTTCTCTGCCCAAGAGACCCAGTACTTC
CASSPFSAQETQYF
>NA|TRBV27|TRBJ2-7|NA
TGTGCCAGCAGTTCCGGCCCCGGGACACCTGGCCACGAGCAGTACTTC
CASSSGPGTPGHEQYF
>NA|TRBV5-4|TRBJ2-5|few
TGTGCCAGCTCCGAGGTGGGGACCCAGTACTTC
CASSEVGTQYF
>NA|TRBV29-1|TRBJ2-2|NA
TGCAGCGTGGAGACAGGGGAGGGCACCGGGGAGCTGTTTTTT
CSVETGEGTGELFF
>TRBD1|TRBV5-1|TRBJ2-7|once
TGCGCCAGCAGCTGGCGGGACAGGCCTTACGAGCAGTACTTC
CASSWRDRPYEQYF
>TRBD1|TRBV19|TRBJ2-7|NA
TGTGCCAGTAGTACCGGACAGGGAGGTTACTACGAGCAGTACTTC
CASSTGQGGYYEQYF